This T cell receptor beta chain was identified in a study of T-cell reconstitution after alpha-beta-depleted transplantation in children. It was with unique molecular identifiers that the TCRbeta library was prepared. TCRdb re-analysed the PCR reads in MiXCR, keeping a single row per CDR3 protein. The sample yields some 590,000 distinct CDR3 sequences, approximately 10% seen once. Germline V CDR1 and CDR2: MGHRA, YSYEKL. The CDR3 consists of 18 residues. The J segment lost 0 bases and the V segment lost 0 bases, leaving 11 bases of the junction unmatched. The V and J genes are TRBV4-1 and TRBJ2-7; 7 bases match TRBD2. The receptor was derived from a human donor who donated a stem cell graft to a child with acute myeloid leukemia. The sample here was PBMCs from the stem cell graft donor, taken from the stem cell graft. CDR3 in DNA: TGCGCCAGCAGCCAAGAAGCTAGCGGCCCAGAAAGCTCCTACGAGCAGTACTTC. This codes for CASSQEASGPESSYEQYF.